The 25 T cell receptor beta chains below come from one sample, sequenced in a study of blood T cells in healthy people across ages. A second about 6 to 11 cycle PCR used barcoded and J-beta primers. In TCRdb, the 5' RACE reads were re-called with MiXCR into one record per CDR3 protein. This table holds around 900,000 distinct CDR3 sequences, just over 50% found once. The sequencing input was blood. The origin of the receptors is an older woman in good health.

The CDR3 protein is CSARGRLAYEQFF. CDR3 bases: TGCAGTGCTAGAGGCAGACTAGCCTATGAGCAGTTCTTC. The J gene is TRBJ2-1, the V gene TRBV20-1; 7 bases match TRBD2. Trimming at V came to 1 base and at J to 8 bases, leaving 5 bases not matched to a gene. The CDR3 spans 13 residues. In germline, CDR1 is DFQATT, CDR2 SNEGSKA (reference sequence).

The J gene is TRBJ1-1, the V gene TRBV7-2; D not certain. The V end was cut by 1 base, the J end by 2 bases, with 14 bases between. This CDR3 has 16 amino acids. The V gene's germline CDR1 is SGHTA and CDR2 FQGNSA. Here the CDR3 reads CASSLDLYESNTEAFF. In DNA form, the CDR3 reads TGTGCCAGCAGCTTAGACCTTTACGAGAGCAACACTGAAGCTTTCTTT.

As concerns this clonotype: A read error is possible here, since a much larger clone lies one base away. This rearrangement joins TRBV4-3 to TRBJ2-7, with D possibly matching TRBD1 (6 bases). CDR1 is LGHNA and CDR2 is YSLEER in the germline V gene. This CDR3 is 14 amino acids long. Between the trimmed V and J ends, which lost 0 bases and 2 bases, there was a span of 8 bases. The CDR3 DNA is TGCGCCAGCAGCCAAGAACAGGGCCCCTACGAGCAGTACTTC. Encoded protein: CASSQEQGPYEQYF.

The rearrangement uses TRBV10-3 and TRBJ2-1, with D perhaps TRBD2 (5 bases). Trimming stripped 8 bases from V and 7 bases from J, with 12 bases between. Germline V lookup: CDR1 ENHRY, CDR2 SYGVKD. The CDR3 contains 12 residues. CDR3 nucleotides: TGTGCCATCGAGGGTCAAGGGAATGAGCAGTTCTTC. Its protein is CAIEGQGNEQFF.

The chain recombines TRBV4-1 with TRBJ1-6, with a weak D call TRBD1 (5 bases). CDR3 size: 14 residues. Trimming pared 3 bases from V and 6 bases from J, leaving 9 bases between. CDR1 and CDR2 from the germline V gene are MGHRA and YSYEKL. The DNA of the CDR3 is TGCGCCAGCAGCCAGTGGACAAGTAATTCACCCCTCCACTTT. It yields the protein CASSQWTSNSPLHF.

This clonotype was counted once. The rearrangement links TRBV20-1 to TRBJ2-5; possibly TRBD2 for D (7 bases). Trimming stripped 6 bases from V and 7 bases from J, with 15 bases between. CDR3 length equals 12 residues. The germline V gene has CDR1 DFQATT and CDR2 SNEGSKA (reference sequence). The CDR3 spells CSAITRGATQYF. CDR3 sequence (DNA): TGCAGTGCAATTACTCGGGGGGCGACCCAGTACTTC.

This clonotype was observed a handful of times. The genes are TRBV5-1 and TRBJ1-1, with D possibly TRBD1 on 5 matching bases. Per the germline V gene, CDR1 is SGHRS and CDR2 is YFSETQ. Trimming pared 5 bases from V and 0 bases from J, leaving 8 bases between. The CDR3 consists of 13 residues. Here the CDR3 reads CASRGGVNTEAFF. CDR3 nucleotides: TGCGCCAGCAGGGGAGGGGTGAACACTGAAGCTTTCTTT.

CDR3: CASSKVRAEQYF. For the CDR3, the DNA is TGTGCCAGTAGCAAAGTGAGGGCGGAACAGTACTTC. This chain joins TRBV21-1 and TRBJ2-4; TRBD2 is the table's D call and was not checked against the DNA. TRBV21-1 represents a pseudogene. CDR3 size: 12 residues.

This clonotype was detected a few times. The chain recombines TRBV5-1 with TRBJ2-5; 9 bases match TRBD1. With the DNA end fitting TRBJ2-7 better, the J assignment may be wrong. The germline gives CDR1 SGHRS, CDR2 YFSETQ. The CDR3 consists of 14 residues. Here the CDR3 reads CASSPEGTGLEQYF. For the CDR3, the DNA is TGCGCCAGCAGCCCGGAAGGGACAGGGCTCGAGCAGTACTTC.

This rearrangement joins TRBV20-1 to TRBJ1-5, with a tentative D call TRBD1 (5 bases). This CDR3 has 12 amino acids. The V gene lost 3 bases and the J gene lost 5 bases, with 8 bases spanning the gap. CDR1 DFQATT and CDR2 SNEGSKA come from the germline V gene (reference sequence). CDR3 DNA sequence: TGCAGTGCTAGTCGCAGGGATCAGCCCCAGCATTTT. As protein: CSASRRDQPQHF.

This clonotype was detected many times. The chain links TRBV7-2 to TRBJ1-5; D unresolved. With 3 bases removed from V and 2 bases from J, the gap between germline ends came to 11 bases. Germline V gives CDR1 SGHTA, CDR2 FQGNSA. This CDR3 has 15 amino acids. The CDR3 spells CASSLSIQGNQPQHF. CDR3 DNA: TGTGCCAGCAGCTTGAGCATTCAGGGCAATCAGCCCCAGCATTTT.

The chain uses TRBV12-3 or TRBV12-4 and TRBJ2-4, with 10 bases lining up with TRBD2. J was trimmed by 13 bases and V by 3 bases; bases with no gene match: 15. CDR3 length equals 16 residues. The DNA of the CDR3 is TGTGCCAGCAGTTTTCGGGCTAGCGGGAGTAGGAAAGAGCAGTACTTC. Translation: CASSFRASGSRKEQYF.

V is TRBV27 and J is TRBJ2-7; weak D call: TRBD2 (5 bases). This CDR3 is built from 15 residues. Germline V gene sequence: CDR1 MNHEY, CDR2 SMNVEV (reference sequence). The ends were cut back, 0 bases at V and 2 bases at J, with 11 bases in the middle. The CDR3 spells CASSLSWTPTYEQYF. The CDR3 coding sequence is TGTGCCAGCAGTTTATCGTGGACTCCCACCTACGAGCAGTACTTC.

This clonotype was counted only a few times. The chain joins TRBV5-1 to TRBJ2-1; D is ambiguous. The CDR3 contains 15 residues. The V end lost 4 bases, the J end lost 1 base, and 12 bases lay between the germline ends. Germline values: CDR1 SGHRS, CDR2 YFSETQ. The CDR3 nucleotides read TGCGCCAGCAGCCCGGGCGACCTATCCTACAATGAGCAGTTCTTC. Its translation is CASSPGDLSYNEQFF.

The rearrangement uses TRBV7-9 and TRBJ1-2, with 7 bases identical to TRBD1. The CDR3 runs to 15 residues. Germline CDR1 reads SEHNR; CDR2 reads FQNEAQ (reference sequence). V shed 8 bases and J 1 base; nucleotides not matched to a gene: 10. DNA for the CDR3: TGTGCCAGCGTCTCCAGGGGGAGAGATAACTATGGCTACACCTTC. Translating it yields CASVSRGRDNYGYTF.

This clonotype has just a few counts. Written as DNA, the CDR3 is TGCAGCGTTGGAGGTCCCTCGGAGACCCAGTACTTC. Translated: CSVGGPSETQYF. The V gene is TRBV29-1, the J gene TRBJ2-5; D ambiguous. Trimming took 4 bases from V and 5 from J, leaving 11 bases between them. Germline V gives CDR1 SQVTM, CDR2 ANQGSEA. This CDR3 is built from 12 residues.

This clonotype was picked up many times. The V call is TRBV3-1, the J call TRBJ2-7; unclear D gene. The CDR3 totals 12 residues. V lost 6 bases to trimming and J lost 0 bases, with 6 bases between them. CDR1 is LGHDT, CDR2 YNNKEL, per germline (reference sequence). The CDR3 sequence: CASSRTSYEQYF. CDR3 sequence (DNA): TGTGCCAGCAGTAGGACCTCCTACGAGCAGTACTTC.

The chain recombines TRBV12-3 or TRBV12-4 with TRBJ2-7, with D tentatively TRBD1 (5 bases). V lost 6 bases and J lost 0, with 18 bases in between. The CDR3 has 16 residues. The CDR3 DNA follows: TGTGCCAGCAGCCTAGACAGATTCGGTGGCTCCTACGAGCAGTACTTC. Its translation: CASSLDRFGGSYEQYF.

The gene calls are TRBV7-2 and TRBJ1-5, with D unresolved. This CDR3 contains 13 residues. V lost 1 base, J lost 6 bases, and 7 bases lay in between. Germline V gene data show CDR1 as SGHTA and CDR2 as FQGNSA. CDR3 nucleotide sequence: TGTGCCAGCAGCTTAGTCGCCGGTCAGCCCCAGCATTTT. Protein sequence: CASSLVAGQPQHF.

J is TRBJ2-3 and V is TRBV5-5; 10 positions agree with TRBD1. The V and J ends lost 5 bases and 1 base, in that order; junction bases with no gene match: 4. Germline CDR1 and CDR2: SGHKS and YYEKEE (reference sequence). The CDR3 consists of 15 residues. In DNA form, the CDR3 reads TGTGCCAGCAGACTTGGACAGGGGGGCACAGATACGCAGTATTTT. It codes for CASRLGQGGTDTQYF. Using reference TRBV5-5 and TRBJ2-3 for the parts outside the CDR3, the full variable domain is DAGVTQSPTHLIKTRGQQVTLRCSPISGHKSVSWYQQVLGQGPQFIFQYYEKEERGRGNFPDRFSARQFPNYSSELNVNALLLGDSALYLCASRLGQGGTDTQYFGPGTRLTVL.

The chain's CDR3 is CASSHSIGQSSYNEQFF. DNA of the CDR3: TGTGCCAGCAGCCATAGTATCGGACAAAGCTCCTACAATGAGCAGTTCTTC. The chain combines TRBV4-2 with TRBJ2-1, with TRBD1 as a possible D gene (5 bases). The V gene's germline CDR1 is LGHNA and CDR2 YNFKEQ. Trimming removed 3 bases at V and 0 bases at J, with 15 bases between. This CDR3 comprises 17 residues.

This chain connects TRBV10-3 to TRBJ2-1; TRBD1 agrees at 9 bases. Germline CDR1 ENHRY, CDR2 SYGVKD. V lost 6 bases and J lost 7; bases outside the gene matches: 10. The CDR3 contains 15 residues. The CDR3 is CAIRAPGQGTNEQFF. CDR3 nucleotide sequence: TGTGCCATCAGGGCCCCGGGACAGGGTACGAATGAGCAGTTCTTC.

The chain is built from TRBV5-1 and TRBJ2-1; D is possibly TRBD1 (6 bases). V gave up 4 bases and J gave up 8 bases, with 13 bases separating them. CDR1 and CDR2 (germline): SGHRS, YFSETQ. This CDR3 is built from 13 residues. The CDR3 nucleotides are TGCGCCAGCAGCCCCCGACAGGTCCATGAGCAGTTCTTC. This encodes CASSPRQVHEQFF.

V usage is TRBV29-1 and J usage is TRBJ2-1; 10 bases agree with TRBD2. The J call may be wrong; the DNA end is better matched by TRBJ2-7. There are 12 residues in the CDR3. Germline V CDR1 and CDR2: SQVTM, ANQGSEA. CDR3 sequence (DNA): TGCAGCGTCTGTAGCGGGGGGAATGAGCAGTACTTC. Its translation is CSVCSGGNEQYF.

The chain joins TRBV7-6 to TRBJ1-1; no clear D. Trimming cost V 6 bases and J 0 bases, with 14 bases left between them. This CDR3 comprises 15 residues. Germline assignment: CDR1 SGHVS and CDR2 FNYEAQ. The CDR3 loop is CASRPVGGVNTEAFF. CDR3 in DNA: TGTGCCAGCAGGCCCGTCGGCGGAGTGAACACTGAAGCTTTCTTT.